The source of this TCR beta chain is a study of cytomegalovirus exposure and HLA in healthy donors. Findings and caveats of the study: A few of the chains that were CMV-associated were confirmed in vitro to be specific for CMV antigens. Some V segments (TRBV6-2 and TRBV6-3 among them) were excluded as indistinguishable.

PCR was performed using 60 Vbeta and 13 Jbeta primers. Sequencing was performed with immunoSEQ multiplex PCR; in TCRdb, only in-frame clones are kept and a portion is missing. The table records about 130,000 clones, roughly 83% of them present only once. This CDR3 is built from 14 residues. Germline CDR1 reads MRHNA; CDR2 reads SNTAGT. The germline V and J ends were trimmed by 3 bases and 8 bases, with 16 bases remaining between them. With regard to this clone: Its antigen is as yet unknown.

The sequencing input was PBMCs. The chain is built from TRBV6-4 and TRBJ1-1, with a weak D call TRBD1 (6 bases). This sequence originates from a man between 35 and 55 years old in good health and CMV-seronegative. Here the CDR3 reads CASSDSLWGGEAFF. CDR3 coding DNA: TGTGCCAGCAGTGATTCCCTATGGGGGGGCGAAGCTTTCTTT.